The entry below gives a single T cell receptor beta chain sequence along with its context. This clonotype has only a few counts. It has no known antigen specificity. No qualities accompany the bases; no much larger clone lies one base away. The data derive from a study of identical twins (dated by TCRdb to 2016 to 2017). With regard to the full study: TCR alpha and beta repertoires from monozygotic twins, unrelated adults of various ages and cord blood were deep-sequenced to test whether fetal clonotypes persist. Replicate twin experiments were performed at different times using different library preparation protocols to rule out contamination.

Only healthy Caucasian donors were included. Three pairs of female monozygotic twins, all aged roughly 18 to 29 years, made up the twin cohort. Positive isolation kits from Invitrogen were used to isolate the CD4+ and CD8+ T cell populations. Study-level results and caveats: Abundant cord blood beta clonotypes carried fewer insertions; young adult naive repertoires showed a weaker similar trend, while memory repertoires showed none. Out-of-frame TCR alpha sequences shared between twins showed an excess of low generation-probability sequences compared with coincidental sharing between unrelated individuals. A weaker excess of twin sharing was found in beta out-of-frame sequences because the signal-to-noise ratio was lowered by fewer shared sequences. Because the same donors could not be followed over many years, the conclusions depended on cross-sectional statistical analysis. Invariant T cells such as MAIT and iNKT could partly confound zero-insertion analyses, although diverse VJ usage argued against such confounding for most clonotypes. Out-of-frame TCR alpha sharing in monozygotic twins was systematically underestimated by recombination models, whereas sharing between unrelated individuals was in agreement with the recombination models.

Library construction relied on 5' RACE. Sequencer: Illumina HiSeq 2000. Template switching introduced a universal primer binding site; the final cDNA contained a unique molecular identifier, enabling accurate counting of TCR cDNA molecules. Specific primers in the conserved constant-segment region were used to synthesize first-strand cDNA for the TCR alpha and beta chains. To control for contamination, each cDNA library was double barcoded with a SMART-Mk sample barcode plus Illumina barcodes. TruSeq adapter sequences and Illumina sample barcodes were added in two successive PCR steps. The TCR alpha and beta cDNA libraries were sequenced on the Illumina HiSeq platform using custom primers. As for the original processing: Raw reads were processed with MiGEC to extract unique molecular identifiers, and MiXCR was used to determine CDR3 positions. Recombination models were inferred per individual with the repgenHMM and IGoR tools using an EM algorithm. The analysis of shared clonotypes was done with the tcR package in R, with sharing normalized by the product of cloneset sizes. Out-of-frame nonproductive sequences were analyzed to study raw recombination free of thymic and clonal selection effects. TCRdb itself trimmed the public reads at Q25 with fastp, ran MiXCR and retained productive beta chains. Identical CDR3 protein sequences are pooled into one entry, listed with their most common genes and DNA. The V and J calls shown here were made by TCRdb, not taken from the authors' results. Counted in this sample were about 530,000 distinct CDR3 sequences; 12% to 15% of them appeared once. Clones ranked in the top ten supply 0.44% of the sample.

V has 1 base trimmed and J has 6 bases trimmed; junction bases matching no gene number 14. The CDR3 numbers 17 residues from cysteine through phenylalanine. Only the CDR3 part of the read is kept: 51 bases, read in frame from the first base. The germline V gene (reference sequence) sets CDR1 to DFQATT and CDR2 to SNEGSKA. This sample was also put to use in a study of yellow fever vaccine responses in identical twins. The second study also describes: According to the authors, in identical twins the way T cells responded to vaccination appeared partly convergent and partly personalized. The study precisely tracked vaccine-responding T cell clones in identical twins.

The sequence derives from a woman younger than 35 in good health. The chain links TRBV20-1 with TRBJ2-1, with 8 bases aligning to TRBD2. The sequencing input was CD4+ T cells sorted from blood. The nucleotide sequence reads TGCAGTGCTAGAGCCAACCCGGGCGGGCTAGCGGGCAATGAGCAGTTCTTC. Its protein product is CSARANPGGLAGNEQFF.